The 24 T cell receptor beta chains below come from one sample, sequenced in a study of blood T cell repertoires in COVID-19. The table came from immunoSEQ multiplex PCR; TCRdb's copy has only in-frame clones and leaves some out. The sample lists more than 80,000 clones; approximately 88% were seen once. Material for sequencing was peripheral blood. The receptors here all came from a man older than 75 with acute or convalescent COVID-19.

J is TRBJ2-6 and V is TRBV19, with D perhaps TRBD2 (6 bases). The CDR3 runs 18 residues. V was trimmed by 6 bases and J by 0 bases, leaving 18 bases between them. Germline values: CDR1 LNHDA, CDR2 SQIVND (reference sequence). The chain's CDR3 is CASRPGGVRLSGANVLTF. For the CDR3, the DNA is TGTGCCAGTAGACCCGGCGGGGTCCGTCTCTCTGGGGCCAACGTCCTGACTTTC. Complete variable domain (other parts from reference TRBV19 and TRBJ2-6): DGGITQSPKYLFRKEGQNVTLSCEQNLNHDAMYWYRQDPGQGLRLIYYSQIVNDFQKGDIAEGYSVSREKKESFPLTVTSAQKNPTAFYLCASRPGGVRLSGANVLTFGAGSRLTVL.

There are a few counts of this clone. This chain uses TRBV3-1 (or the pseudogene TRBV3-2) with TRBJ2-2; 7 bases line up with TRBD2. Trimming took 1 base from V and 4 from J; bases not matched to a gene: 3. The CDR3 contains 15 residues. Germline-derived CDR1 and CDR2 are LGHDT and YNNKEL (reference sequence). The CDR3 is CASSQVGGSTGELFF. The CDR3 bases are TGTGCCAGCAGCCAAGTTGGCGGGAGCACCGGGGAGCTGTTTTTT.

Comments on this clone: Sequence at one end of the junction differs from germline and may be a read error. The V and J genes are TRBV10-3 and TRBJ2-7; TRBD2 aligns across 13 bases. The germline V gene has CDR1 ENHRY and CDR2 SYGVKD. This CDR3 region has 17 residues. CDR3 nucleotide sequence: TGTGTCATCAGTGACCCCTCGACTAGCGGGAGGTCCTACGAGCAGTACTTC. Translated, it gives CVISDPSTSGRSYEQYF.

V and J are TRBV6-4 and TRBJ2-1, with 8 bases aligning to TRBD2. Unmatched junction bases numbered 10, after V lost 5 bases and J lost 7 bases. The CDR3 consists of 15 residues. Germline values: CDR1 MRHNA, CDR2 SNTAGT. The chain's CDR3 is CASSWSPGGDNEQFF. The CDR3 DNA sequence: TGTGCCAGCAGTTGGAGCCCCGGGGGGGATAATGAGCAGTTCTTC.

About this clone itself: The same CDR3 can be traced to other DNA sequences in this sample. V is TRBV5-4 and J is TRBJ1-5, with D possibly being TRBD1 (5 bases). Germline CDR1 is SGHNT and CDR2 is YYREEE (reference sequence). Trimming took off 1 base at V and 1 base at J, with 6 bases between the two ends. The CDR3 is 14 residues long. CDR3 in amino acids: CASSLQGSNQPQHF. CDR3 nucleotide sequence: TGTGCCAGCAGCTTGCAGGGAAGCAATCAGCCCCAGCATTTT. The full variable domain, with the rest looked up from reference TRBV5-4 and TRBJ1-5, is ETGVTQSPTHLIKTRGQQVTLRCSSQSGHNTVSWYQQALGQGPQFIFQYYREEENGRGNFPPRFSGLQFPNYSSELNVNALELDDSALYLCASSLQGSNQPQHFGDGTRLSIL.

The V and J genes are TRBV9 and TRBJ1-1; no definite D call. The V and J ends lost 0 bases and 0 bases respectively, with 9 bases between them. The CDR3 sequence is 15 residues long. In germline, CDR1 is SGDLS, CDR2 YYNGEE. The CDR3 coding sequence is TGTGCCAGCAGCGTAGCTACGGAGATGAACACTGAAGCTTTCTTT. This sequence encodes CASSVATEMNTEAFF.

As DNA, the CDR3 is TGTGCCATCAGTGAGTACCAGGGAATAAATTCACCCCTCCACTTT. As protein: CAISEYQGINSPLHF. This chain uses TRBV10-3 with TRBJ1-6, with a weak D call TRBD1 (5 bases). CDR1 and CDR2 (germline): ENHRY, SYGVKD. The CDR3 totals 15 residues. V lost 1 base to trimming and J lost 7 bases, with 11 bases between them.

This rearrangement joins TRBV28 to TRBJ2-5; TRBD1 matches at 9 bases. The CDR3 contains 15 residues. Germline CDR1 reads MDHEN; CDR2 reads SYDVKM. V lost 2 bases, J lost 3 bases, and 4 bases stayed unmatched. CDR3 nucleotide sequence: TGTGCCAGCAGTTTAATGACAGGGGGTAAAGAGACCCAGTACTTC. It encodes CASSLMTGGKETQYF.

V is TRBV5-4 and J is TRBJ1-2; no clear D. The CDR3 sequence is 12 residues long. The germline V gene encodes CDR1 SGHNT and CDR2 YYREEE (reference sequence). Trimming took 0 bases from V and 5 from J, leaving 5 bases between them. CDR3 loop: CASSLAGYGYTF. DNA of the CDR3: TGTGCCAGCAGCTTGGCAGGATATGGCTACACCTTC.

The chain combines TRBV5-1 with TRBJ2-3; 13 bases match TRBD2. Per the germline V gene, CDR1 is SGHRS and CDR2 is YFSETQ. Germline trimming cut 2 bases from V and 6 bases from J; bases unmatched to any gene: 12. This CDR3 is 18 amino acids long. The CDR3 nucleotides read TGCGCCAGCAGCTTAGACAAAGGGACTAGCGGGGCGGAGGATACGCAGTATTTT. Translation: CASSLDKGTSGAEDTQYF.

The V gene is TRBV28, the J gene TRBJ1-2; maybe TRBD1 (5 bases). CDR1 MDHEN and CDR2 SYDVKM come from the germline V gene. The CDR3 has 14 amino acids. Trimming stripped 10 bases from V and 6 bases from J, with 21 bases between. The CDR3 spells CATKIWRQIHGYTF. For the CDR3, the DNA is TGTGCCACCAAAATATGGAGACAGATCCATGGCTACACCTTC.

This chain uses TRBV7-3 with TRBJ1-6; TRBD1 is a possible D gene (6 bases). The germline V and J ends were trimmed by 2 bases and 7 bases, with 12 bases remaining between them. The CDR3 runs to 15 residues. Germline V gives CDR1 SGHTA, CDR2 FQGTGA. The CDR3 sequence is CASSLSWTVNSPLHF. CDR3 DNA sequence: TGTGCCAGCAGCTTATCTTGGACAGTGAATTCACCCCTCCACTTT. The whole variable domain, filled in from reference TRBV7-3 and TRBJ1-6, reads GAGVSQTPSNKVTEKGKYVELRCDPISGHTALYWYRQSLGQGPEFLIYFQGTGAADDSGLPNDRFFAVRPEGSVSTLKIQRTERGDSAVYLCASSLSWTVNSPLHFGNGTRLTVT.

The chain recombines TRBV7-3 with TRBJ1-1; D remains ambiguous. The CDR3 totals 14 residues. Germline assignment: CDR1 SGHTA and CDR2 FQGTGA. Trimming cost V 0 bases and J 1 base, with 6 bases left between them. Here the CDR3 reads CASSLTHSNTEAFF. The CDR3 DNA sequence: TGTGCCAGCAGCTTAACGCACTCGAACACTGAAGCTTTCTTT.

This chain uses TRBV28 with TRBJ1-4; maybe TRBD1 (5 bases). The ends were cut back, 6 bases at V and 0 bases at J, with 11 bases in the middle. This CDR3 spans 15 amino acids. The germline V gene encodes CDR1 MDHEN and CDR2 SYDVKM. The CDR3 DNA sequence: TGTGCCAGCAGCCCCGGGGGACCAACTAATGAAAAACTGTTTTTT. It yields the protein CASSPGGPTNEKLFF.

The V call is TRBV7-9, the J call TRBJ1-2; 9 nucleotides agree with TRBD1. V was pared by 5 bases and J by 4 bases, with 8 bases of the junction left unmatched. Germline values: CDR1 SEHNR, CDR2 FQNEAQ (reference sequence). The CDR3 has 15 amino acids. CDR3 coding DNA: TGTGCCAGCAGCATTCCCGGGACAGGGCTCTATGGCTACACCTTC. It specifies CASSIPGTGLYGYTF. Looking up the rest from reference TRBV7-9 and TRBJ1-2 gives the full variable domain: DTGVSQNPRHKITKRGQNVTFRCDPISEHNRLYWYRQTLGQGPEFLTYFQNEAQLEKSRLLSDRFSAERPKGSFSTLEIQRTEQGDSAMYLCASSIPGTGLYGYTFGSGTRLTVV.

This chain joins TRBV18 and TRBJ2-7; D is possibly TRBD1 (5 bases). Trimming removed 0 bases from V and 0 bases from J, with 9 bases in between. The CDR3 contains 15 residues. Germline CDR1 is KGHSH and CDR2 is LQKENI. CDR3 loop: CASSPPQGSSYEQYF. The CDR3 region has the DNA TGTGCCAGCTCACCACCGCAGGGAAGCTCCTACGAGCAGTACTTC.

The V call is TRBV18, the J call TRBJ1-2; D is possibly TRBD1 (6 bases). The germline CDR1 and CDR2 sequences are KGHSH and LQKENI. The CDR3 contains 15 residues. V gave up 3 bases and J gave up 1 base, with 12 bases separating them. CDR3 loop: CASSPSTGDNYGYTF. The DNA of the CDR3 is TGTGCCAGCTCACCGTCGACAGGAGATAACTATGGCTACACCTTC.

DNA of the CDR3: TGCGCCAGCAGCCAAGACGGGACAGGGGCCACCCTAGAGCAGTACTTC. It yields the protein CASSQDGTGATLEQYF. V and J are TRBV4-1 and TRBJ2-7; 10 bases map to TRBD1. Germline CDR1 MGHRA, CDR2 YSYEKL. CDR3 length: 16 residues. V dropped 0 bases and J dropped 7; count of bases not matched to a gene: 9.

The rearrangement uses TRBV27 and TRBJ2-7, with 8 bases aligning to TRBD1. The CDR3 totals 16 residues. Per germline, CDR1 MNHEY and CDR2 SMNVEV (reference sequence). The V segment lost 2 bases and the J segment 1 base; nucleotides outside the gene matches: 7. CDR3 loop: CASSLDGQGRSYEQYF. The CDR3 DNA reads as TGTGCCAGCAGTTTAGACGGACAGGGTAGATCCTACGAGCAGTACTTC.

The chain has TRBV5-4 and TRBJ1-1; TRBD1 agrees at 8 bases. The CDR3 is 13 amino acids. The germline V gene encodes CDR1 SGHNT and CDR2 YYREEE (reference sequence). V was clipped by 0 bases and J by 8 bases; unmatched bases: 3. The CDR3 reads CASSLGTGSEAFF. The CDR3 DNA reads TGTGCCAGCAGCTTGGGGACAGGGTCCGAAGCTTTCTTT. Full variable domain (remainder filled in from reference TRBV5-4 and TRBJ1-1): ETGVTQSPTHLIKTRGQQVTLRCSSQSGHNTVSWYQQALGQGPQFIFQYYREEENGRGNFPPRFSGLQFPNYSSELNVNALELDDSALYLCASSLGTGSEAFFGQGTRLTVV.

V gene TRBV19 combines with J gene TRBJ1-4; TRBD1 matches at 11 bases. V shed 4 bases and J 10 bases; nucleotides not matched to a gene: 8. This CDR3 spans 15 amino acids. Germline V gene lookup returns CDR1 LNHDA and CDR2 SQIVND (reference sequence). CDR3 protein: CASSTGTGGFGKLFF. The CDR3 DNA follows: TGTGCCAGTAGTACGGGGACAGGGGGTTTCGGAAAACTGTTTTTT.

The J gene is TRBJ1-2, the V gene TRBV27; 9 bases line up with TRBD1. The CDR3 loop spans 13 amino acids. J was trimmed by 8 bases and V by 5 bases; bases with no gene match: 6. Germline CDR1 MNHEY, CDR2 SMNVEV (reference sequence). CDR3 loop: CASSQQGATGYTF. The CDR3 region has the DNA TGTGCCAGCAGTCAACAGGGGGCGACGGGCTACACCTTC.

This sequence joins TRBV30 and TRBJ1-3; TRBD1 matches 10 bases. There are 13 residues in the CDR3. The V segment lost 1 base and the J segment 6 bases; nucleotides outside the gene matches: 0. Germline V gives CDR1 GTSNPN, CDR2 SVGIG (reference sequence). The CDR3 DNA sequence: TGTGCCTGGAGTGGACAGGGGGCAAACACCATATATTTT. Translating gives CAWSGQGANTIYF.

The V call is TRBV3-1 (or the pseudogene TRBV3-2), the J call TRBJ1-6; TRBD1 matches 9 bases. The CDR3 spans 16 residues. Germline values: CDR1 LGHDT, CDR2 YNNKEL (reference sequence). Trimming at V came to 2 bases and at J to 6 bases, leaving 5 bases not matched to a gene. The CDR3 nucleotides are TGTGCCAGCAGCCAACGGGACAGGGCTTTTAATTCACCCCTCCACTTT. It encodes CASSQRDRAFNSPLHF.